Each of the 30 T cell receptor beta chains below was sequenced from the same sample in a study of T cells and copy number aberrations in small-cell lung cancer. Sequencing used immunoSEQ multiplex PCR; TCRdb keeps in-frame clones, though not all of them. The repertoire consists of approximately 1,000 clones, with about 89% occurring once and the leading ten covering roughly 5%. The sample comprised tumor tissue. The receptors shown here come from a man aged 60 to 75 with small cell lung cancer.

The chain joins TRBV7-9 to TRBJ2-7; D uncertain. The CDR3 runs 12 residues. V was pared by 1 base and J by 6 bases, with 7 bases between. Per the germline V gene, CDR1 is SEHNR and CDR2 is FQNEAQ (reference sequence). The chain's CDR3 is CASSLGVSEQYF. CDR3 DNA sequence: TGTGCCAGCAGCTTAGGCGTCAGCGAGCAGTACTTC. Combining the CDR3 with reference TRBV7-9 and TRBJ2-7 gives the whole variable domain DTGVSQNPRHKITKRGQNVTFRCDPISEHNRLYWYRQTLGQGPEFLTYFQNEAQLEKSRLLSDRFSAERPKGSFSTLEIQRTEQGDSAMYLCASSLGVSEQYFGPGTRLTVT.

Here the CDR3 DNA reads TGCGCCAGCAGTCCCGCAGGGGAGTTAGAAGCTTTCTTT. Translating gives CASSPAGELEAFF. The rearrangement joins TRBV23-1 to TRBJ1-1; possibly TRBD1 for D (6 bases). TRBV23-1 is classed as an ORF, of uncertain function. This CDR3 is built from 13 residues. V lost 4 bases to trimming and J lost 8 bases, with 14 bases between them.

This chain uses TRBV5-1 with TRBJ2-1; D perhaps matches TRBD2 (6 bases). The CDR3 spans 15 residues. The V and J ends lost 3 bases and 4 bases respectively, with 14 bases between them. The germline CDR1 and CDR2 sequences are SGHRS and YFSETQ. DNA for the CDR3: TGCGCCAGCAGCTCGGCTACTAGCCTTTACAATGAGCAGTTCTTC. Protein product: CASSSATSLYNEQFF.

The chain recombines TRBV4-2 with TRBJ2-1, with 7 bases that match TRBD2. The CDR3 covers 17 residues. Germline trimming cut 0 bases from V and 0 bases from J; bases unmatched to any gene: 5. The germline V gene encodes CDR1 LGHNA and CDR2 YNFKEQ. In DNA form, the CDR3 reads TGTGCCAGCAGCCAAGAATCGGCTAGCGGCTCCTACAATGAGCAGTTCTTC. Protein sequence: CASSQESASGSYNEQFF.

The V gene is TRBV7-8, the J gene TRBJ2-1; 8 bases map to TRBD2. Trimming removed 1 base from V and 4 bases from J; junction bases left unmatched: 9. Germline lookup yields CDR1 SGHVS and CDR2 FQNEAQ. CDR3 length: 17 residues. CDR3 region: CASSLGTMAGGYNEQFF. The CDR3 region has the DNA TGTGCCAGCAGCTTAGGGACCATGGCGGGAGGTTACAATGAGCAGTTCTTC.

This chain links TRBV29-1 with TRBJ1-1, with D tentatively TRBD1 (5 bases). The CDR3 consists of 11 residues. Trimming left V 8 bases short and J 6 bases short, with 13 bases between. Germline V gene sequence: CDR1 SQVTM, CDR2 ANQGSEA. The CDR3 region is CSPREGSEAFF. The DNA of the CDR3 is TGCAGCCCCAGGGAGGGGTCTGAAGCTTTCTTT.

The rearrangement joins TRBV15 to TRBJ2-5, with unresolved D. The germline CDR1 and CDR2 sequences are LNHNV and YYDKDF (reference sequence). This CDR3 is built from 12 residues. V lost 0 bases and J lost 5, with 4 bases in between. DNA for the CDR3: TGTGCCACCAGCAGAGATCTGGAGACCCAGTACTTC. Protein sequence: CATSRDLETQYF.

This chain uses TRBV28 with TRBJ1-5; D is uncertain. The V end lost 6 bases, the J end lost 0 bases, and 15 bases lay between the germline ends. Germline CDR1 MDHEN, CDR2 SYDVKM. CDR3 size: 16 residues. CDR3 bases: TGTGCCAGCAGCCCCTGGAGGACTAATAGCAATCAGCCCCAGCATTTT. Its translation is CASSPWRTNSNQPQHF.

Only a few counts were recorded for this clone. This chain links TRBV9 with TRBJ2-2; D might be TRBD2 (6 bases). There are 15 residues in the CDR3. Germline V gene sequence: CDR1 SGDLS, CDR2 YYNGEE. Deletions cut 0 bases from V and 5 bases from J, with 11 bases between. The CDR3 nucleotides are TGTGCCAGCAGCGTAGACGGGGGAGAGACCGGGGAGCTGTTTTTT. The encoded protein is CASSVDGGETGELFF.

The CDR3 sequence: CASSQGWTAGNTIYF. CDR3 DNA: TGCGCCAGCAGCCAAGGGTGGACCGCTGGAAACACCATATATTTT. This sequence joins TRBV4-1 and TRBJ1-3; D is uncertain. The CDR3 runs to 15 residues. Germline V lookup: CDR1 MGHRA, CDR2 YSYEKL. The V end was cut by 1 base, the J end by 2 bases, with 9 bases between.

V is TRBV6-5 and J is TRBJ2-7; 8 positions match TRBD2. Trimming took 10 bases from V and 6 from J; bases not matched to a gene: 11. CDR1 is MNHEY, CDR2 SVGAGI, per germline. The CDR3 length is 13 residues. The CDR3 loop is CAIGGAAPFEQYF. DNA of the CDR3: TGTGCCATCGGGGGGGCTGCCCCCTTCGAGCAGTACTTC.

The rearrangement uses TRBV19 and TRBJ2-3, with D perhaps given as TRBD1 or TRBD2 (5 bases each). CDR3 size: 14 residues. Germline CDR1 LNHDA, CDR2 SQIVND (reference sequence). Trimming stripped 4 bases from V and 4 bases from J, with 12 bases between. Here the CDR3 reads CASSRGSGPDTQYF. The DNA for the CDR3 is TGTGCCAGTAGTAGGGGGTCGGGGCCAGATACGCAGTATTTT.

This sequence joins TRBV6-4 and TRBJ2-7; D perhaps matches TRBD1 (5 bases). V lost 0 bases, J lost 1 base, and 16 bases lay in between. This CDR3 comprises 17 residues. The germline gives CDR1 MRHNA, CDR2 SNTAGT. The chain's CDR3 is CASSDSVRTIHSYEQYF. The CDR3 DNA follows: TGTGCCAGCAGTGACTCGGTCAGGACAATACATTCCTACGAGCAGTACTTC.

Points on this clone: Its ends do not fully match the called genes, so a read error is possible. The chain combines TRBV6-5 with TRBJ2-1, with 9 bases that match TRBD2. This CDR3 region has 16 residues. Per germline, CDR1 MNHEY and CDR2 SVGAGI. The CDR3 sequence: CASTYLAGPNYNEQFF. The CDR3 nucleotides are TGTGCCAGCACTTACCTAGCGGGACCCAACTACAATGAGCAGTTCTTC.

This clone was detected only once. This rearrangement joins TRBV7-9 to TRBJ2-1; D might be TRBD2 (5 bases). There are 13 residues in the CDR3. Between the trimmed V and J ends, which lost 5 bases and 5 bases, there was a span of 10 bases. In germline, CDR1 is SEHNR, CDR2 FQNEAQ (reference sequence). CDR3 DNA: TGTGCCAGCAGCCGACTACCTCACAATGAGCAGTTCTTC. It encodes CASSRLPHNEQFF.

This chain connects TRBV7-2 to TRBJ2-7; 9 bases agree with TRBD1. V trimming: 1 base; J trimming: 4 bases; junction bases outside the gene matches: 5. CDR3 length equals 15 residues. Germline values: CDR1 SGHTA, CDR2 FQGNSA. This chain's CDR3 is CASSLVTGQGYEQYF. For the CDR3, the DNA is TGTGCCAGCAGCTTAGTGACGGGACAGGGTTACGAGCAGTACTTC.

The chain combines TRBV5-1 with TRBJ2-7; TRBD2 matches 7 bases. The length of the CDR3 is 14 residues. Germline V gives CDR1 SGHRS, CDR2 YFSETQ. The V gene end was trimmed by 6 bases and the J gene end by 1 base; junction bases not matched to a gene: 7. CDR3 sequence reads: CASNRDYGSYEQYF. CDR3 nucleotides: TGCGCCAGCAACCGGGACTATGGGTCCTACGAGCAGTACTTC.

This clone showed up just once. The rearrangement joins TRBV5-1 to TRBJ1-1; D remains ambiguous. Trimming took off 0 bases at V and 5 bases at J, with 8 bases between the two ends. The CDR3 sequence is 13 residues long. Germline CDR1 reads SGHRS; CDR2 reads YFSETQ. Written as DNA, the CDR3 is TGCGCCAGCAGCTTGGTAGGTAGGACTGAAGCTTTCTTT. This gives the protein CASSLVGRTEAFF.

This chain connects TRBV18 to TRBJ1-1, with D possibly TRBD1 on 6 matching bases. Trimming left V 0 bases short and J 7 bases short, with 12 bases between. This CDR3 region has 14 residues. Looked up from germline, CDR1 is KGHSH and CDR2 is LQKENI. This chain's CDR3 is CASSPPADRNEAFF. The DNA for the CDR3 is TGTGCCAGCTCACCACCGGCGGACAGAAATGAAGCTTTCTTT.

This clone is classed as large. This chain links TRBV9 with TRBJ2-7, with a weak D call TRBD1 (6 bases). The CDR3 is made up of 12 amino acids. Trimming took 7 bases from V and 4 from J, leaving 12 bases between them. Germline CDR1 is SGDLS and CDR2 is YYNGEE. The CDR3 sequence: CASGGRGYEQYF. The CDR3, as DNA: TGTGCCAGCGGTGGCAGGGGATACGAGCAGTACTTC.

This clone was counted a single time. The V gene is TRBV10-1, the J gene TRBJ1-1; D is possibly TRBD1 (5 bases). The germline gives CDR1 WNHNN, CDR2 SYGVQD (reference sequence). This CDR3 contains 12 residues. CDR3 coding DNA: TGCTCTCCGACAGTCCTAAACACTGAAGCTTTCTTT. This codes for CSPTVLNTEAFF.

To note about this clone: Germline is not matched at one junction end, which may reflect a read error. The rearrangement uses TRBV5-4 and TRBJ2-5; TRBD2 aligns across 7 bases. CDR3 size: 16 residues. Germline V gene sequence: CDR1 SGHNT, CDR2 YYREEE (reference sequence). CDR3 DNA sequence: TGTGCCAGCAGTTTGGGGCGTCGCGGGAGTCAAGAGACCCAGTACTTC. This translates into CASSLGRRGSQETQYF. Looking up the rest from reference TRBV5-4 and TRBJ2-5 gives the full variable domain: ETGVTQSPTHLIKTRGQQVTLRCSSQSGHNTVSWYQQALGQGPQFIFQYYREEENGRGNFPPRFSGLQFPNYSSELNVNALELDDSALYLCASSLGRRGSQETQYFGPGTRLLVL.

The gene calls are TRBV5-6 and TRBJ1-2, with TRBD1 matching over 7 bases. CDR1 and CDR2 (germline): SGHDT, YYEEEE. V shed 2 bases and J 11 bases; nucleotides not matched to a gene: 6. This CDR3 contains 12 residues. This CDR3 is CASSFRQGGYTF. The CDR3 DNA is TGTGCCAGCAGCTTTAGACAGGGTGGATACACCTTC.

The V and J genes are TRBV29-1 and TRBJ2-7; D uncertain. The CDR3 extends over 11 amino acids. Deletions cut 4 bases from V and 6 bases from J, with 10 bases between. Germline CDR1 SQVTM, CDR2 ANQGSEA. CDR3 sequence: CSVGSRLEQYF. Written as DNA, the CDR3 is TGCAGCGTTGGGTCTCGTCTCGAGCAGTACTTC.

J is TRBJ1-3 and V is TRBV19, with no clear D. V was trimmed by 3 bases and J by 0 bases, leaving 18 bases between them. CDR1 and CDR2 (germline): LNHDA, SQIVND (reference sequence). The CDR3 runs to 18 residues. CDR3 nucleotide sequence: TGTGCCAGTAGTATGTATGGCCGAGGGATATTCTCTGGAAACACCATATATTTT. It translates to CASSMYGRGIFSGNTIYF.

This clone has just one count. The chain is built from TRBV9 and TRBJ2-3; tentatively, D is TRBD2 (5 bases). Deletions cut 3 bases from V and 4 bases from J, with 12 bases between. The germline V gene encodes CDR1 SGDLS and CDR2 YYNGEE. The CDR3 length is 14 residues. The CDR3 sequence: CASSAGGGPDTQYF. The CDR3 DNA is TGTGCCAGCAGCGCCGGAGGTGGGCCAGATACGCAGTATTTT.

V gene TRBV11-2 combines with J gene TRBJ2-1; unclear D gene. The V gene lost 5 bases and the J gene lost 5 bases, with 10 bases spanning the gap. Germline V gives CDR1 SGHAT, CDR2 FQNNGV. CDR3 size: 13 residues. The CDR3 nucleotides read TGTGCCAGCAGCCTCGTGGCGAACAATGAGCAGTTCTTC. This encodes CASSLVANNEQFF.

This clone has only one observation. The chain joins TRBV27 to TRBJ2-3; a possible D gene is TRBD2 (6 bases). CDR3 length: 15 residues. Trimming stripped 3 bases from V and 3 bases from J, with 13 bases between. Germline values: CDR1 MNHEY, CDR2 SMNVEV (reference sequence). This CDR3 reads CASSLGGARTDTQYF. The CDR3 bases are TGTGCCAGCAGTTTGGGGGGAGCTCGAACAGATACGCAGTATTTT.

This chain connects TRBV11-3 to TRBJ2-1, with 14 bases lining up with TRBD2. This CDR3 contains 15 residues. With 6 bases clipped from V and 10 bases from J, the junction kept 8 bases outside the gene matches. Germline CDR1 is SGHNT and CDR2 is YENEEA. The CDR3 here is CASSPRLAGGSEQFF. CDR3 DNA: TGTGCCAGCAGTCCTAGACTAGCGGGAGGGAGCGAGCAGTTCTTC.

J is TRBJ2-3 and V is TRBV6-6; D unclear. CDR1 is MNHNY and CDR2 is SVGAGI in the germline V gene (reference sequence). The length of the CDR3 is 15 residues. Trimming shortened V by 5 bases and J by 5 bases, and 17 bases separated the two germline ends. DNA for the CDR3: TGTGCCAGCAGTGACCCAGTAGGGATTGGAGATACGCAGTATTTT. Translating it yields CASSDPVGIGDTQYF.